Presented here are 26 T cell receptor beta chains from one specimen sequenced in a study of Graves' ophthalmopathy and Graves' hyperthyroidism. Using RNA transcripts, the TCR beta CDR3 regions were amplified. Second-round multiplex PCR followed a first-round RT-PCR using HTBI primers. TCRdb recomputed calls from the multiplex PCR reads with MiXCR, one row per CDR3 protein. The sample holds around 1.1 million distinct CDR3 sequences, about 36% seen once. Sequenced input: peripheral blood or thyroid tissue (not recorded which). All receptors derive from an adult man with Graves' hyperthyroidism.

Many counts were recorded for this clonotype. The chain recombines TRBV15 with TRBJ2-5; D perhaps matches TRBD2 (6 bases). CDR3 length: 16 amino acids. Trimming removed 1 base at V and 2 bases at J, with 14 bases between. CDR1 and CDR2 from the germline V gene are LNHNV and YYDKDF (reference sequence). The CDR3 DNA is TGTGCCACCAGCAGAGTCCGGCTCGCGGGGCAAGAGACCCAGTACTTC. It specifies CATSRVRLAGQETQYF. Filled out from reference TRBV15 and TRBJ2-5, the complete variable domain reads DAMVIQNPRYQVTQFGKPVTLSCSQTLNHNVMYWYQQKSSQAPKLLFHYYDKDFNNEADTPDNFQSRRPNTSFCFLDIRSPGLGDTAMYLCATSRVRLAGQETQYFGPGTRLLVL.

This clonotype was seen ten or more times. The chain employs TRBV19 and TRBJ1-2; 9 nucleotides match TRBD1. The CDR3 extends over 13 amino acids. V lost 8 bases and J lost 2; bases outside the gene matches: 3. The germline CDR1 and CDR2 sequences are LNHDA and SQIVND (reference sequence). CDR3 DNA: TGTGCCAGTGCCGGGACAGGGAACTATGGCTACACCTTC. Its translation: CASAGTGNYGYTF.

About this clonotype itself: One base away lies a much larger clone, so this may be a sequencing read error. This chain joins TRBV19 and TRBJ1-5; tentative D call: TRBD1 (6 bases). Germline V gives CDR1 LNHDA, CDR2 SQIVND (reference sequence). This CDR3 spans 14 amino acids. The CDR3: CAGSMLGWGQPPHF. The CDR3 DNA is TGTGCCGGTAGTATGCTGGGGTGGGGGCAGCCGCCGCATTTT.

Points on this clonotype: The conserved phenylalanine or tryptophan normally closing the CDR3 is absent here, so this likely arose from a read error. It is unclear where the CDR3 begins or ends on the DNA, so no DNA is shown, and the CDR3 is as TCRdb lists it. CDR3 loop: CSARDPTL. This chain uses TRBV20-1 with TRBJ1-6. Germline CDR1 DFQATT, CDR2 SNEGSKA (reference sequence). The CDR3 region is 8 residues in length, termini included.

There are a few counts of this clonotype. The CDR3 here is CASSSAHGTSGYGSYEQYF. CDR3 DNA: TGTGCCAGCAGCTCCGCCCATGGGACTAGCGGATACGGGTCCTACGAGCAGTACTTC. J is TRBJ2-7 and V is TRBV7-9; 11 bases map to TRBD2. The CDR3 consists of 19 residues. Germline CDR1 reads SEHNR; CDR2 reads FQNEAQ (reference sequence). Trimming took 4 bases from V and 1 from J; bases not matched to a gene: 15. Complete variable domain (other parts from reference TRBV7-9 and TRBJ2-7): DTGVSQNPRHKITKRGQNVTFRCDPISEHNRLYWYRQTLGQGPEFLTYFQNEAQLEKSRLLSDRFSAERPKGSFSTLEIQRTEQGDSAMYLCASSSAHGTSGYGSYEQYFGPGTRLTVT.

This clonotype was seen only a few times. The V call is TRBV5-6, the J call TRBJ1-3, with D hard to call. Germline-derived CDR1 and CDR2 are SGHDT and YYEEEE. This CDR3 is 16 amino acids long. Trimming left V 4 bases short and J 1 base short, with 15 bases between. The CDR3 coding sequence is TGTGCCAGCAGCCTCTGGACGGCGACATCTGGAAACACCATATATTTT. Protein product: CASSLWTATSGNTIYF.

The chain combines TRBV7-9 with TRBJ2-7; 8 nucleotides agree with TRBD2. CDR1 SEHNR and CDR2 FQNEAQ come from the germline V gene (reference sequence). V dropped 5 bases and J dropped 7; count of bases not matched to a gene: 13. This CDR3 is 15 amino acids long. The chain's CDR3 is CASSPTGLAGLEQYF. CDR3 coding DNA: TGTGCCAGCAGCCCGACAGGCCTAGCGGGCCTAGAGCAGTACTTC. Supplemented by reference TRBV7-9 and TRBJ2-7, the full variable domain reads DTGVSQNPRHKITKRGQNVTFRCDPISEHNRLYWYRQTLGQGPEFLTYFQNEAQLEKSRLLSDRFSAERPKGSFSTLEIQRTEQGDSAMYLCASSPTGLAGLEQYFGPGTRLTVT.

Ten or more counts support this clonotype. V is TRBV29-1 and J is TRBJ1-2; a possible D gene is TRBD1 (5 bases). The CDR3 covers 12 residues. CDR1 and CDR2 from the germline V gene are SQVTM and ANQGSEA. V shed 7 bases and J shed 4 bases, with 13 bases lying between them. CDR3 sequence (DNA): TGCAGCGGGGGCCCCGGGGGCTATGGCTACACCTTC. Encoded protein: CSGGPGGYGYTF.

This clonotype has at least ten counts. The chain recombines TRBV29-1 with TRBJ2-7; 9 bases match TRBD1. Germline V gene data show CDR1 as SQVTM and CDR2 as ANQGSEA. V lost 4 bases, J lost 3 bases, and 4 bases stayed unmatched. The CDR3 has 13 amino acids. The CDR3 nucleotides read TGCAGCGTTGTTGGACAGGGGCTCTACGAGCAGTACTTC. As protein: CSVVGQGLYEQYF.

This clonotype was observed many times. The V call is TRBV6-4, the J call TRBJ2-6, with 11 bases matching TRBD1. Germline V gives CDR1 MRHNA, CDR2 SNTAGT. Germline trimming cut 2 bases from V and 0 bases from J; bases unmatched to any gene: 0. This CDR3 contains 17 residues. CDR3 in DNA: TGTGCCAGCAGTGACGGGACAGGGGGCTCTGGGGCCAACGTCCTGACTTTC. It yields the protein CASSDGTGGSGANVLTF.

A remark on this clonotype: A much larger clonotype is one base distant, so this may be a read error. This chain uses TRBV7-9 with TRBJ2-7, with a tentative D call TRBD2 (6 bases). The germline gives CDR1 SEHNR, CDR2 FQNEAQ (reference sequence). The CDR3 contains 17 residues. DNA of the CDR3: TGTGCCGGCAGCTTAGGACCTCTGGTCGGGAGCTCCTACGAGCAGTACTTC. This codes for CAGSLGPLVGSSYEQYF.

The rearrangement uses TRBV10-3 and TRBJ1-5, with 7 bases fitting TRBD1. Germline V gives CDR1 ENHRY, CDR2 SYGVKD. The CDR3 has 16 amino acids. With V trimmed by 3 bases and J by 5 bases, 10 bases remained unmatched. The CDR3 loop is CAISDEDREKDQPQHF. In DNA, the CDR3 is TGTGCCATCAGTGATGAAGACAGGGAGAAGGATCAGCCCCAGCATTTT.

This clonotype was detected many times. The chain recombines TRBV29-1 with TRBJ2-5, with D unresolved. Trimming took off 4 bases at V and 4 bases at J, with 10 bases between the two ends. The CDR3 extends over 12 amino acids. Germline V gene data show CDR1 as SQVTM and CDR2 as ANQGSEA. The CDR3 DNA sequence: TGCAGCGTTGGCTTCGTCGCAGAGACCCAGTACTTC. Its translation: CSVGFVAETQYF.

This clonotype occurred many times. The rearrangement uses TRBV25-1 and TRBJ1-6; a weak D match, TRBD1 (5 bases). V was cut by 8 bases and J by 3 bases, with 14 bases left in between. The CDR3 sequence is 15 residues long. Germline V CDR1 and CDR2: MGHDK, SYGVNS. CDR3 in amino acids: CASGERGIYNSPLHF. The CDR3 nucleotides are TGTGCCAGCGGCGAACGGGGCATCTATAATTCACCCCTCCACTTT.

The sample holds many counts of this clonotype. The chain links TRBV24-1 to TRBJ1-2, with D perhaps matching TRBD1 (5 bases). This CDR3 comprises 15 residues. The V gene lost 3 bases and the J gene lost 4 bases, with 14 bases spanning the gap. Germline V lookup: CDR1 KGHDR, CDR2 SFDVKD. The CDR3 DNA is TGTGCCACCAGTGATCGCAGGGATCCCGCCTATGGCTACACCTTC. This sequence encodes CATSDRRDPAYGYTF.

Written as DNA, the CDR3 is TGTGCCACCAGTGATCACCGGGGGACGCTCCGGGGCACTGAAGCTTTCTTT. Translated, it gives CATSDHRGTLRGTEAFF. The gene calls are TRBV24-1 and TRBJ1-1; maybe TRBD1 (5 bases). The germline gives CDR1 KGHDR, CDR2 SFDVKD. The CDR3 runs 17 residues. V was shortened by 3 bases and J by 4 bases, with 20 bases between the two germline ends.

This clonotype was recorded many times. The V and J genes are TRBV9 and TRBJ1-6; a weak D match, TRBD1 (5 bases). Trimming removed 3 bases at V and 7 bases at J, with 17 bases between. The CDR3 length is 16 residues. Germline loops: CDR1 SGDLS, CDR2 YYNGEE. The CDR3 here is CASSDPTGTVNSPLHF. CDR3 sequence (DNA): TGTGCCAGCAGCGACCCAACCGGGACCGTAAATTCACCCCTCCACTTT.

Of note for this clonotype: This may come from a read error, since a much larger clone is one base off. The rearrangement links TRBV9 to TRBJ2-7, with D possibly TRBD2 on 5 matching bases. The CDR3 consists of 16 residues. V gave up 4 bases and J gave up 5 bases, with 22 bases separating them. Germline CDR1 and CDR2: SGDLS and YYNGEE. This CDR3 is CASSSERAEAVDEQYF. In nucleotides, the CDR3 is TGTGCCAGCAGCTCCGAGCGAGCGGAGGCCGTCGACGAGCAGTACTTC.

The sample holds many counts of this clonotype. The gene calls are TRBV20-1 and TRBJ1-5; perhaps TRBD1 as D (6 bases). CDR1 is DFQATT and CDR2 is SNEGSKA in the germline V gene (reference sequence). The CDR3 has 14 amino acids. V was pared by 4 bases and J by 7 bases, with 17 bases between. The DNA of the CDR3 is TGCAGTGCTACTATGGGGGGGGGCGGGCAGCCCCAGCATTTT. Translation: CSATMGGGGQPQHF.

Written as DNA, the CDR3 is TGCAGTGCTAGACCCTTGGGCGAGGAAAACTATGGCTACACCTTC. It is translated as CSARPLGEENYGYTF. V and J are TRBV20-1 and TRBJ1-2; D remains ambiguous. Trimming removed 2 bases from V and 2 bases from J, with 15 bases in between. Germline-derived CDR1 and CDR2 are DFQATT and SNEGSKA (reference sequence). CDR3 length: 15 amino acids.

The CDR3: CASSLASGSLADTQYF. The CDR3 region has the DNA TGTGCCAGCAGCTTGGCTAGCGGGAGCCTCGCAGATACGCAGTATTTT. The gene calls are TRBV7-6 and TRBJ2-3; 10 bases are shared with TRBD2. The CDR3 runs 16 residues. Germline V lookup: CDR1 SGHVS, CDR2 FNYEAQ. V lost 3 bases and J lost 4; bases outside the gene matches: 7.

In its sample, this clonotype was seen many times. The rearrangement joins TRBV5-1 to TRBJ1-4; D remains unclear. CDR1 is SGHRS and CDR2 is YFSETQ in the germline V gene. V lost 1 base and J 5 bases, leaving 9 bases between the germline ends. The CDR3 has 14 amino acids. CDR3 DNA: TGCGCCAGCAGCTTGTCTGGACGGAATGAAAAACTGTTTTTT. Residues: CASSLSGRNEKLFF.

This clonotype was found a few times. CDR3 coding DNA: TGTGCCAGCGGGGAGGGTGAAAAACTGTTTTTT. It codes for CASGEGEKLFF. This chain links TRBV2 with TRBJ1-4, with D unresolved. Germline loops: CDR1 SNHLY, CDR2 FYNNEI. V lost 8 bases and J 7 bases, leaving 8 bases between the germline ends. This CDR3 comprises 11 residues.

This clonotype showed up just a few times. The chain recombines TRBV3-1 with TRBJ1-4, with 8 bases identical to TRBD1. The germline gives CDR1 LGHDT, CDR2 YNNKEL (reference sequence). This CDR3 spans 15 amino acids. The V and J ends lost 5 bases and 6 bases, in that order; junction bases with no gene match: 8. The CDR3 reads CASSGRTGLDEKLFF. The CDR3 DNA reads as TGTGCCAGCAGCGGGCGGACAGGGCTGGATGAAAAACTGTTTTTT.

This clonotype has at least ten counts. The chain combines TRBV7-9 with TRBJ2-7; 11 bases match TRBD1. The germline CDR1 and CDR2 sequences are SEHNR and FQNEAQ (reference sequence). Unmatched junction bases numbered 8, after V lost 5 bases and J lost 5 bases. This CDR3 has 15 amino acids. The CDR3 sequence: CASSRWTGGFDEQYF. In DNA form, the CDR3 reads TGTGCCAGCAGCCGCTGGACAGGGGGCTTCGACGAGCAGTACTTC.

J is TRBJ1-6 and V is TRBV7-9, with 8 bases fitting TRBD1. CDR1 and CDR2 from the germline V gene are SEHNR and FQNEAQ (reference sequence). J gave up 8 bases and V 4 bases, and 7 bases lay outside the gene matches. This CDR3 is 15 amino acids long. CDR3 sequence reads: CASSSSGQGYSPLHF. The CDR3 DNA follows: TGTGCCAGCAGCTCCTCCGGACAGGGATATTCACCCCTCCACTTT.